The 18 T cell receptor beta chains below all came from one sample that was sequenced in a study of shared clonotypes between healthy human individuals (dated by TCRdb to the early 2020s). The protocol used for the library was the immunoSEQ multiplex PCR assay. TCRdb obtained this table from immuneACCESS and retained in-frame rearrangements with V and J assigned. These tables miss some clones; where compared with another copy, unresolved V genes account for less than half of the shortfall, and the remainder is unexplained. The table for this sample lists about 300,000 clones; around 67% of them were counted only once. The leading ten clones occupy 10% of the sample. Specimen: memory CD4+ T cells sorted from blood. The intended sense of this specimen's cell subset or site label: CD45RA-negative fraction. The receptors were gathered from a man aged 25-45 years in good health.

In its sample, this clone was seen a few times. J is TRBJ2-7 and V is TRBV6-4; TRBD2 aligns across 7 bases. This CDR3 region has 16 residues. Germline V gives CDR1 MRHNA, CDR2 SNTAGT. Losses at the gene ends were 5 bases for V and 5 bases for J; bases not matched to a gene: 15. This CDR3 reads CASSSTRLAWSHEQYF. The DNA of the CDR3 is TGTGCCAGCAGTTCGACTCGACTAGCCTGGAGCCACGAGCAGTACTTC.

This chain joins TRBV6-6 and TRBJ2-3; 13 bases match TRBD2. The ends lost 5 bases at V and 5 bases at J; junction bases unmatched: 7. Looked up from germline, CDR1 is MNHNY and CDR2 is SVGAGI (reference sequence). CDR3 length: 16 residues. The CDR3 region is CASSRTSGSLGDTQYF. Here the CDR3 DNA reads TGTGCCAGCAGTAGGACTAGCGGGAGTTTGGGAGATACGCAGTATTTT.

In the case of this clone: One base away lies a much larger clone, so this may be a sequencing read error. The V call is TRBV7-8, the J call TRBJ1-1; D is ambiguous. From germline, CDR1 is SGHVS and CDR2 FQNEAQ. There are 13 residues in the CDR3. Trimming shortened V by 0 bases and J by 3 bases, and 5 bases separated the two germline ends. Written as DNA, the CDR3 is TGTGCCAGCAGCTTAGCTGGGTACACTGAAGCTTTCTTT. This codes for CASSLAGYTEAFF.

Only a few counts were recorded for this clone. The sample has other DNA sequences that encode this CDR3 too. The genes are TRBV6-6 and TRBJ2-1; D is unclear. The CDR3 loop spans 11 amino acids. The germline V gene encodes CDR1 MNHNY and CDR2 SVGAGI (reference sequence). The germline V and J ends were trimmed by 1 base and 10 bases, with 5 bases remaining between them. CDR3 protein: CASSYLGEQFF. The CDR3 DNA reads as TGTGCCAGCAGTTACTTGGGGGAGCAGTTCTTC.

The chain has TRBV10-3 and TRBJ1-4; D is perhaps TRBD1 (5 bases). Germline loops: CDR1 ENHRY, CDR2 SYGVKD. This CDR3 has 13 amino acids. V dropped 11 bases and J dropped 6 bases, with 16 bases sitting between them. CDR3 in amino acids: CASSGRSDEKLFF. CDR3 coding DNA: TGTGCCTCATCAGGGCGGTCAGATGAAAAACTGTTTTTT.

This clone has only a few counts. The chain combines TRBV6-1 with TRBJ2-7; 7 nucleotides match TRBD2. V lost 3 bases to trimming and J lost 5 bases; unmatched junction nucleotides: 10. The CDR3 consists of 15 residues. Germline CDR1 MNHNS, CDR2 SASEGT. CDR3 DNA: TGTGCCAGCAGTGACCCCGGGAGGACGAGCGACGAGCAGTACTTC. Protein sequence: CASSDPGRTSDEQYF.

The rearrangement uses TRBV5-1 and TRBJ1-2; TRBD1 agrees at 10 bases. V dropped 4 bases and J dropped 4; count of bases not matched to a gene: 10. The germline V gene has CDR1 SGHRS and CDR2 YFSETQ. This CDR3 has 16 amino acids. The CDR3 is CASSLGTGVFGYGYTF. The CDR3 DNA reads TGCGCCAGCAGCCTCGGGACAGGGGTTTTTGGCTATGGCTACACCTTC.

The chain combines TRBV18 with TRBJ2-7, with TRBD1 as a possible D gene (5 bases). CDR1 is KGHSH, CDR2 LQKENI, per germline. This CDR3 comprises 16 residues. V was clipped by 2 bases and J by 3 bases, with 17 bases between them. CDR3 sequence: CASSPYIPGSGYEQYF. In DNA form, the CDR3 reads TGTGCCAGCTCACCATATATTCCAGGGTCAGGCTACGAGCAGTACTTC.

The chain couples TRBV2 to TRBJ2-5; TRBD2 matches 10 bases. This CDR3 region has 13 residues. The V segment lost 7 bases and the J segment 7 bases; nucleotides outside the gene matches: 6. Germline values: CDR1 SNHLY, CDR2 FYNNEI. The DNA of the CDR3 is TGTGCCAGCAATTTAGCGGGAGGCGGGACCCAGTACTTC. Its protein is CASNLAGGGTQYF.

This clone has more than one count but fewer than ten. The CDR3 DNA sequence: TGTGCCAGCAGTAGACCCCCACCAGAGACCCAGTACTTC. Amino acids: CASSRPPPETQYF. The V gene is TRBV28, the J gene TRBJ2-5; no clear D. Germline CDR1 reads MDHEN; CDR2 reads SYDVKM. V lost 5 bases and J 4 bases, leaving 11 bases between the germline ends. The CDR3 runs 13 residues.

The chain uses TRBV7-7 and TRBJ2-1, with 13 bases identical to TRBD2. V was clipped by 4 bases and J by 5 bases; unmatched bases: 2. Germline loops: CDR1 SSHAT, CDR2 FNYEAQ (reference sequence). The length of the CDR3 is 15 residues. CDR3 coding DNA: TGTGCCAGCAGCTCGGGACTAGCGGGAAACAATGAGCAGTTCTTC. Encoded protein: CASSSGLAGNNEQFF.

This rearrangement joins TRBV11-3 to TRBJ2-5; D gene uncertain. Germline CDR1 reads SGHNT; CDR2 reads YENEEA. This CDR3 comprises 12 residues. With 2 bases removed from V and 5 bases from J, the gap between germline ends came to 6 bases. CDR3 residues: CASSLSGETQYF. The CDR3 DNA follows: TGTGCCAGCAGCTTATCCGGCGAGACCCAGTACTTC.

This clone was observed once. The same CDR3 can be traced to other DNA sequences in this sample. V and J are TRBV7-2 and TRBJ2-5, with D tentatively TRBD2 (5 bases). The ends were cut back, 5 bases at V and 4 bases at J, with 11 bases in the middle. Looked up from germline, CDR1 is SGHTA and CDR2 is FQGNSA. CDR3 length equals 13 residues. The CDR3 DNA reads as TGTGCCAGCAGCCTCGGGGTACCAGAGACCCAGTACTTC. Its translation: CASSLGVPETQYF. Full variable domain (missing parts from reference TRBV7-2 and TRBJ2-5): GAGVSQSPSNKVTEKGKDVELRCDPISGHTALYWYRQSLGQGLEFLIYFQGNSAPDKSGLPSDRFSAERTGGSVSTLTIQRTQQEDSAVYLCASSLGVPETQYFGPGTRLLVL.

This chain uses TRBV11-3 with TRBJ1-1; D call uncertain. This CDR3 has 14 residues. Germline V gene lookup returns CDR1 SGHNT and CDR2 YENEEA. Trimming cost V 1 base and J 5 bases, with 11 bases left between them. CDR3 bases: TGTGCCAGCAGCTTAGGCGGGATAAGGACTGAAGCTTTCTTT. It yields the protein CASSLGGIRTEAFF.

As regards this clone: Other DNA sequences from this sample encode an identical CDR3 as well. The J gene is TRBJ2-2, the V gene TRBV5-1, with D hard to call. The V and J ends lost 4 bases and 5 bases respectively, with 9 bases between them. This CDR3 is built from 13 residues. Germline V gene data show CDR1 as SGHRS and CDR2 as YFSETQ. CDR3 nucleotides: TGCGCCAGCAGCCTTAGCTCAACCGGGGAGCTGTTTTTT. This gives the protein CASSLSSTGELFF.

V gene TRBV11-2 combines with J gene TRBJ2-5; 9 positions agree with TRBD1. Germline V gene data show CDR1 as SGHAT and CDR2 as FQNNGV. J was trimmed by 13 bases and V by 5 bases; bases with no gene match: 14. The CDR3 contains 14 residues. In DNA form, the CDR3 reads TGTGCCAGCAGCCCCGGGACAGGGCCCCTTGTTTGGTACTTC. Amino acids: CASSPGTGPLVWYF.

The J gene is TRBJ1-1, the V gene TRBV6-1; D uncertain. The CDR3 is made up of 14 amino acids. Trimming shortened V by 8 bases and J by 0 bases, and 13 bases separated the two germline ends. The germline V gene has CDR1 MNHNS and CDR2 SASEGT. The CDR3 loop reads CASLGNRVNTEAFF. The CDR3 DNA reads as TGTGCCAGCCTAGGAAACCGCGTGAACACTGAAGCTTTCTTT.

This clone was picked up a small number of times. V and J are TRBV6-1 and TRBJ2-5, with a possible D match to TRBD2 (6 bases). This CDR3 is built from 15 residues. Germline V gene lookup returns CDR1 MNHNS and CDR2 SASEGT. Trimming removed 5 bases at V and 3 bases at J, with 16 bases between. CDR3 sequence reads: CASSRKRVGEETQYF. As DNA, the CDR3 is TGTGCCAGCAGTAGGAAGCGGGTAGGGGAAGAGACCCAGTACTTC.